This T cell receptor (beta chain) was sequenced for a study of T-cell reconstitution after alpha-beta-depleted transplantation in children. CDR1 is MGHDK, CDR2 SYGVNS, per germline. The V end lost 5 bases, the J end lost 3 bases, and 10 bases lay between the germline ends. The CDR3 has 13 residues. Study-wide points: TCRbeta diversity was high at day 60 in some patients (a result of surviving recipient T cells and thymic progenitors). At one year after transplant, newly produced T cells mostly accounted for T-cell counts and diversity. Reportedly, roughly two months post-transplant, alpha-beta T cells arose from several hundred expanded graft clones.

This clonotype was picked up many times. Its antigen is currently unknown. Unique molecular identifiers were used in preparing the TCRbeta library. MiXCR, applied by TCRdb to the PCR reads, yields one record per CDR3 protein. The profile shows approximately 170,000 distinct CDR3 sequences, 11% of them singletons. The source material was PBMCs, sampled before TCRalphabeta/CD19-depleted stem cell transplant. The rearrangement joins TRBV25-1 to TRBJ1-1; possibly TRBD1 for D (5 bases). The sequence was obtained from a boy between 2 and 10 years old with acute myeloid leukemia, due to receive a stem cell transplant. The CDR3 DNA is TGTGCCAGCAGTTCCAGGGTGGACACTGAAGCTTTCTTT. Protein product: CASSSRVDTEAFF.